The source of this TCR beta chain is a study of CD8 T cells in ankylosing spondylitis. Whole-study findings and limits: In ankylosing spondylitis blood, a motif of roughly eight highly homologous TCR beta variants appeared characteristic. Relatively scarce in peripheral blood, disease-linked clones were CD8+. Certain motif variants had earlier appeared in reactive arthritis synovial fluid and blood. Matched ankylosing spondylitis synovial fluid reportedly showed significant enrichment of disease-linked clones.

In making TCR beta libraries, quantitative 5'-RACE with molecular barcodes was used. MiXCR was run by TCRdb on the 5' RACE reads, yielding one entry per CDR3 protein. The sample records fewer than 400,000 distinct CDR3 sequences, 20% to 25% being singletons. Trimming took 0 bases from V and 6 from J, leaving 9 bases between them. Germline loops: CDR1 SGHNT, CDR2 YYREEE (reference sequence). The CDR3 length is 13 residues. This clonotype was picked up one time. Its antigen is not identified. The source of this sequence is a male donor with ankylosing spondylitis. This rearrangement joins TRBV5-4 to TRBJ1-2; D gene uncertain. The material sequenced was blood, either unsorted or a sorted T cell fraction (not recorded which). The DNA for the CDR3 is TGTGCCAGCAGCTTGGCCATACAAGATGGCTACACCTTC. Translation gives CASSLAIQDGYTF.